The table lists the clone carrying this TCR beta chain with a few counts. Its antigen is currently unknown. One entry per CDR3 protein, called by TCRdb with MiXCR from the 5' RACE reads. The data show around 320,000 distinct CDR3 sequences, more than 13% seen once. Germline trimming cut 4 bases from V and 3 bases from J; bases unmatched to any gene: 8. This CDR3 region has 15 residues. Germline values: CDR1 SGHRS, CDR2 YFSETQ. The record originates from a study of T-cell memory formation after mild COVID-19. Study-wide results and limits: Detection of some responders pre-infection suggested pre-existing cross-reactive memory T cells participated.

The clonotype originates from a man between 18 and 35 years old who had mild COVID-19 (a few samples of this study predate the infection). Cell type and time point are not known. Sequenced input: PBMCs or a T cell subset sorted from them (not recorded which). This sequence joins TRBV5-1 and TRBJ2-3, with 7 nucleotides matching TRBD2. CDR3 protein: CASSPGRGGTDTQYF. CDR3 in DNA: TGCGCCAGCAGCCCCGGTCGGGGAGGGACAGATACGCAGTATTTT.